This entry lists 7 T cell receptor beta chains sequenced from one sample in a study of vaccination effects on CD4 cells after COVID-19. The table came from immunoSEQ multiplex PCR; TCRdb's copy has only in-frame clones and leaves some out. The sample lists around 79,000 clones; roughly 72% were seen once. For these TCRs, the target antigens are not known. Expansion of antigen-specific CD4+ T cells with viral peptide pools was carried out by the ViraFEST assay before sequencing. Having been cultured for less than 13 days, the cells underwent CD4+ T cell isolation. The sample in question was CD4+ T cells from PBMCs cultured with HCoV-229E spike peptides, obtained before COVID-19 vaccination. All receptors derive from a human donor who received a COVID-19 vaccine.

This clone has a handful of counts. This sequence joins TRBV30 and TRBJ1-5; D unresolved. This CDR3 contains 13 residues. Germline loops: CDR1 GTSNPN, CDR2 SVGIG (reference sequence). Deletions cut 1 base from V and 3 bases from J, with 7 bases between. DNA of the CDR3: TGTGCCTGGAGTGAGAGCTACAATCAGCCCCAGCATTTT. Protein sequence: CAWSESYNQPQHF.

The chain is built from TRBV19 and TRBJ1-5; D possibly corresponds to TRBD1 (5 bases). Germline CDR1 is LNHDA and CDR2 is SQIVND (reference sequence). The germline V and J ends were trimmed by 9 bases and 6 bases, with 18 bases remaining between them. This CDR3 has 14 residues. CDR3 amino acids: CASIGGRVSQPQHF. CDR3 in DNA: TGTGCCAGCATCGGGGGGAGGGTATCTCAGCCCCAGCATTTT.

The rearrangement uses TRBV6-5 and TRBJ1-2, with 9 bases that match TRBD1. Trimming took 5 bases from V and 2 from J; bases not matched to a gene: 6. Germline CDR1 and CDR2: MNHEY and SVGAGI. The CDR3 has 15 amino acids. CDR3 coding DNA: TGTGCCAGCAGTAAGGACAGGGGCCCCAACTATGGCTACACCTTC. Translated, it gives CASSKDRGPNYGYTF.

The chain joins TRBV2 to TRBJ2-7; TRBD1 aligns across 7 bases. The CDR3 length is 12 residues. Germline assignment: CDR1 SNHLY and CDR2 FYNNEI. After removal of 6 bases from V and 5 bases from J, the junction contained 4 bases not matched to a gene. The chain's CDR3 is CASSQTGNEQYV. The CDR3 DNA follows: TGTGCCAGCAGCCAGACAGGGAACGAGCAGTACGTC.

The CDR3 DNA is TGCGCCAGCAGCTTGAACCAGGGGGCGGCCCAGTACTTC. Its protein is CASSLNQGAAQYF. This chain links TRBV5-1 with TRBJ2-5; TRBD1 agrees at 8 bases. Trimming at V came to 1 base and at J to 9 bases, leaving 5 bases not matched to a gene. CDR3 length: 13 residues. CDR1 and CDR2 from the germline V gene are SGHRS and YFSETQ.

The J gene is TRBJ1-5, the V gene TRBV7-8, with a tentative D call TRBD1 (6 bases). The CDR3 runs 16 residues. Trimming shortened V by 1 base and J by 1 base, and 11 bases separated the two germline ends. The germline gives CDR1 SGHVS, CDR2 FQNEAQ. CDR3 nucleotides: TGTGCCAGCAGCTTAGTAGGGGGGGCAAGCAATCAGCCCCAGCATTTT. It translates to CASSLVGGASNQPQHF.

The CDR3 DNA is TGTGCCAGTAGTACACAGGGTACCAATCAGCCCCAGCATTTT. Translated: CASSTQGTNQPQHF. This chain joins TRBV19 and TRBJ1-5, with D tentatively TRBD1 (6 bases). Trimming pared 4 bases from V and 3 bases from J, leaving 10 bases between. The germline gives CDR1 LNHDA, CDR2 SQIVND (reference sequence). The CDR3 contains 14 residues.